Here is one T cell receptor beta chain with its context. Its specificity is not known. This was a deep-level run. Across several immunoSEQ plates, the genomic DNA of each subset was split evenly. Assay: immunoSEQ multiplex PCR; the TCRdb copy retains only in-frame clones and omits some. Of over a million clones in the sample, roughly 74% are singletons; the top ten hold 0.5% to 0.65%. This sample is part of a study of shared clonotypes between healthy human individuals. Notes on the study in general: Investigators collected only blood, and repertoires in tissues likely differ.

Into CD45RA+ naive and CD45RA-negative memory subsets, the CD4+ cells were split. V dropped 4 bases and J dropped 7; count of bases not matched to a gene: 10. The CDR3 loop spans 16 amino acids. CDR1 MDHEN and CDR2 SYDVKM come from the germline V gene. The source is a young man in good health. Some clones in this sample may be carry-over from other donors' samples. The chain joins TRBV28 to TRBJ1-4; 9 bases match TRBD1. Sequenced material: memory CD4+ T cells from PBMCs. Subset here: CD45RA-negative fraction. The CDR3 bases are TGTGCCAGCAGTTCTCCGACAGGGGGGATCGGTGAAAAACTGTTTTTT. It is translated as CASSSPTGGIGEKLFF. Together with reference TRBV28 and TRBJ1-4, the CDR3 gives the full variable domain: DVKVTQSSRYLVKRTGEKVFLECVQDMDHENMFWYRQDPGLGLRLIYFSYDVKMKEKGDIPEGYSVSREKKERFSLILESASTNQTSMYLCASSSPTGGIGEKLFFGSGTQLSVL.